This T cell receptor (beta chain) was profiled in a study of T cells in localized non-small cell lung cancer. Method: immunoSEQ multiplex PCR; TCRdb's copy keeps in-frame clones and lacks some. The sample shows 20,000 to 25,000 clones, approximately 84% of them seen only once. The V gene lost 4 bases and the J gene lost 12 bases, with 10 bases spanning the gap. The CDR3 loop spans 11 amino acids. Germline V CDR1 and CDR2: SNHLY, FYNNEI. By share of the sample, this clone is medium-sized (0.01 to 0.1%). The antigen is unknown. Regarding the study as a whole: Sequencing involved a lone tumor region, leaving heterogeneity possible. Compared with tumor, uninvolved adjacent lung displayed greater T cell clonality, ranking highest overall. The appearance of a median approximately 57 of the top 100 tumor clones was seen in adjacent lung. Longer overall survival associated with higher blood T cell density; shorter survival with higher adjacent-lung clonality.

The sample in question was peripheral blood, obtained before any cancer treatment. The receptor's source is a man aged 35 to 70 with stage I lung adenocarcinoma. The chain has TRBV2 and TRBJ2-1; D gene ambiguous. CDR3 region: CASSVLGSQFF. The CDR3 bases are TGTGCCAGCAGTGTCCTTGGGTCGCAGTTCTTC.